Below are 4 T cell receptor beta chains sequenced from a single sample in a study of blood T cells in healthy people across ages. Through a sample-barcoded 5' primer and a J-beta primer mix, a second PCR was run for 7 to 11 cycles. TCRdb itself ran the 5' RACE reads through MiXCR, one entry per CDR3 protein. The sample has hundreds of thousands of distinct CDR3 sequences; about half are singletons. Sequenced material: blood. These receptors came from a man at least 80 years old in good health.

The chain has TRBV20-1 and TRBJ2-7; TRBD1 matches 7 bases. Germline trimming cut 6 bases from V and 6 bases from J; bases unmatched to any gene: 11. Per germline, CDR1 DFQATT and CDR2 SNEGSKA (reference sequence). The CDR3 runs to 13 residues. CDR3 nucleotide sequence: TGCAGTGCGAAGACAGGGAATCCATCCGAGCAGTACTTC. Residues: CSAKTGNPSEQYF.

This chain connects TRBV18 to TRBJ2-7, with 7 bases identical to TRBD1. With 8 bases clipped from V and 4 bases from J, the junction kept 11 bases outside the gene matches. CDR3 length: 14 residues. From germline, CDR1 is KGHSH and CDR2 LQKENI. CDR3 protein: CASTLQGRLYEQYF. The CDR3 DNA is TGTGCCAGCACACTACAGGGGCGTCTGTACGAGCAGTACTTC.

This clonotype came up a few times. The gene calls are TRBV28 and TRBJ2-7, with 9 positions matching TRBD1. After removal of 5 bases from V and 2 bases from J, the junction contained 10 bases not matched to a gene. The CDR3 has 16 amino acids. Germline V gene lookup returns CDR1 MDHEN and CDR2 SYDVKM. The CDR3 sequence: CASSPIWDRETYEQYF. CDR3 nucleotides: TGTGCCAGCAGTCCCATTTGGGACAGGGAAACCTACGAGCAGTACTTC.

The chain carries TRBV29-1 and TRBJ2-1; D gene ambiguous. The CDR3 is 12 amino acids. V lost 4 bases and J lost 3, with 7 bases in between. From germline, CDR1 is SQVTM and CDR2 ANQGSEA. The CDR3 DNA reads as TGCAGCGTTGGGGAAGTCTACAATGAGCAGTTCTTC. It yields the protein CSVGEVYNEQFF.